This TCR beta chain originates from a study of vaccination effects on CD4 cells after COVID-19. Libraries were prepared by immunoSEQ multiplex PCR; TCRdb keeps only in-frame clonotypes and omits some of them. The data show about 48,000 clones, with about 67% seen just once and approximately 5% held by the top ten. CDR3 length: 17 residues. CDR1 SGHRS and CDR2 YFSETQ come from the germline V gene. J gave up 5 bases and V 0 bases, and 13 bases lay outside the gene matches. With roughly 9 days of culture completed, CD4+ T cells were isolated. This clone was counted only a few times. Its specificity is unknown.

This receptor was taken from a human donor who received a COVID-19 vaccine. This chain connects TRBV5-1 to TRBJ1-2; 7 bases are shared with TRBD1. Here the sequenced sample was CD4+ T cells from PBMCs cultured without peptide, taken before COVID-19 vaccination. The CDR3 DNA reads TGCGCCAGCAGCTTGGAGACAGGGAAAGGGGGTCAGTATGGCTACACCTTC. Translation: CASSLETGKGGQYGYTF.